This TCR beta chain was profiled in a study of T cells in localized non-small cell lung cancer. The assay was immunoSEQ multiplex PCR, and TCRdb's table has in-frame clones only and misses some. The sample lists under 20,000 clones, over 75% occurring once. General study points: Adjacent uninvolved lung tissue had the highest T cell clonality, exceeding tumor. In adjacent lung, a median around 57 of the top 100 tumor clones were found. Sequencing, confined to only one tumor region, leaves heterogeneity possible.

Germline CDR1 reads WNHNN; CDR2 reads SYGVQD (reference sequence). V dropped 11 bases and J dropped 7 bases, with 18 bases sitting between them. CDR3 length equals 13 residues. To note about this clone: As yet, its antigen is unknown.

The gene calls are TRBV10-1 and TRBJ2-1; possibly TRBD2 for D (7 bases). This receptor was taken from a man aged 40 to 75 with stage I lung adenocarcinoma. This sample comprised peripheral blood, obtained before any cancer treatment. The CDR3 DNA follows: TGCGCCGGTGGGGAGGGGGGGCATAATGAGCAGTTCTTC. This translates into CAGGEGGHNEQFF.